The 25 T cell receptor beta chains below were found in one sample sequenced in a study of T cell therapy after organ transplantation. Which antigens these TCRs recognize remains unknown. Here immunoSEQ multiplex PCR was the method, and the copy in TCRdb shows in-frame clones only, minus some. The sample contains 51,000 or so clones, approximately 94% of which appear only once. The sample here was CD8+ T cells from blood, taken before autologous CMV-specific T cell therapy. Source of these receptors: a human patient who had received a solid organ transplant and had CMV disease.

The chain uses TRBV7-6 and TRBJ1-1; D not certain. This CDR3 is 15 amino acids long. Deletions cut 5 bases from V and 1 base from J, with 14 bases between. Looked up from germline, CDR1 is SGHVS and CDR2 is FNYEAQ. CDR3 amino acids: CASSASGRGNTEAFF. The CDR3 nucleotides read TGTGCCAGCAGCGCAAGCGGTCGGGGGAACACTGAAGCTTTCTTT.

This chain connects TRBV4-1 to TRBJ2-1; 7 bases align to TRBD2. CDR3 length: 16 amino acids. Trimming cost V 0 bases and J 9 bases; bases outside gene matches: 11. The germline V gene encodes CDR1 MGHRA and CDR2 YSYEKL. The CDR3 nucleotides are TGCGCCAGCAGCCAAGATAGCGGACTAGGCGAGGGTGAGCAGTTCTTC. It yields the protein CASSQDSGLGEGEQFF.

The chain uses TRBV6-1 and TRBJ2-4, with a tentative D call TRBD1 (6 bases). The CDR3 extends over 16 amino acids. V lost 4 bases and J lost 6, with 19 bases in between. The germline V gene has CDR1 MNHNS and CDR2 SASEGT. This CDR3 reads CASSGTRALRGNIQYF. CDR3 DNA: TGTGCCAGCAGTGGAACCCGTGCCCTCAGGGGAAACATTCAGTACTTC.

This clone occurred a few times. The CDR3 loop is CASTPLAGQTDTQYF. The CDR3 bases are TGTGCCAGCACCCCCCTAGCGGGGCAAACAGATACGCAGTATTTT. V usage is TRBV6-4 and J usage is TRBJ2-3; TRBD2 matches 9 bases. Trimming cost V 7 bases and J 3 bases; bases outside gene matches: 8. This CDR3 comprises 15 residues. The germline V gene encodes CDR1 MRHNA and CDR2 SNTAGT.

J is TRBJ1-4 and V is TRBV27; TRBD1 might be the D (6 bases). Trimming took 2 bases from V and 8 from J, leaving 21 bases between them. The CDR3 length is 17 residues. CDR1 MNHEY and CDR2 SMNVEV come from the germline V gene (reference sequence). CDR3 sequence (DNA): TGTGCCAGCAGTTTACTAAACTCGGGGGGGCCTGGAGAAAAACTGTTTTTT. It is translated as CASSLLNSGGPGEKLFF.

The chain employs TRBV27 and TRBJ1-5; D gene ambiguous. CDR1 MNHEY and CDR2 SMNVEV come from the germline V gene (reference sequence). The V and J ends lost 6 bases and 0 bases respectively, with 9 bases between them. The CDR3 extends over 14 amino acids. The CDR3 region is CASSSDISNQPQHF. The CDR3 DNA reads TGTGCCAGCAGCTCTGACATTAGCAATCAGCCCCAGCATTTT.

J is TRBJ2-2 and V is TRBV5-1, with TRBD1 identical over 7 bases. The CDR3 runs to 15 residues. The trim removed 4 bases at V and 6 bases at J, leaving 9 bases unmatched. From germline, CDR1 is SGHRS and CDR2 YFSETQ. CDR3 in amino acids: CASSPRQGGAGELFF. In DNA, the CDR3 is TGCGCCAGCAGCCCGAGACAGGGTGGGGCCGGGGAGCTGTTTTTT.

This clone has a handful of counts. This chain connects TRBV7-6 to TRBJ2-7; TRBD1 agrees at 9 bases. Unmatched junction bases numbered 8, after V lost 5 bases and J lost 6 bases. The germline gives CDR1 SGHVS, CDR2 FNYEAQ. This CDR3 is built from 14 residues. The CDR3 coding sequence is TGTGCCAGCAGCCCGGGGACAGGGTTGGCCGAGCAGTACTTC. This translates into CASSPGTGLAEQYF.

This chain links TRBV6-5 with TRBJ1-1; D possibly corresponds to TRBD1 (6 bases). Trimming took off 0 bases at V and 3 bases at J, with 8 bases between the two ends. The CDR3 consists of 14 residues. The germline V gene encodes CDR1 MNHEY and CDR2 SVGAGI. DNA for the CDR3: TGTGCCAGCAGTTACTCACAGGGAGACACTGAAGCTTTCTTT. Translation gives CASSYSQGDTEAFF.

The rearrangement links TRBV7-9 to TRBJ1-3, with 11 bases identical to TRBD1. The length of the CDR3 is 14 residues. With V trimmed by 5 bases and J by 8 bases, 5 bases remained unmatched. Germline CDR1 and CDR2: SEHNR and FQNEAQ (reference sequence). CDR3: CASSPRDRGDTIYF. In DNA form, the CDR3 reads TGTGCCAGCAGCCCTCGGGACAGGGGGGACACCATATATTTT.

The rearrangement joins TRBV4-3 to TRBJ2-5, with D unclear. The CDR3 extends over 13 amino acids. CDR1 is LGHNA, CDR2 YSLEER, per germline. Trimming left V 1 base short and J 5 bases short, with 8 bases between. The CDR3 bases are TGCGCCAGCAGCCAAGGGGTTAAGGAGACCCAGTACTTC. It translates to CASSQGVKETQYF.

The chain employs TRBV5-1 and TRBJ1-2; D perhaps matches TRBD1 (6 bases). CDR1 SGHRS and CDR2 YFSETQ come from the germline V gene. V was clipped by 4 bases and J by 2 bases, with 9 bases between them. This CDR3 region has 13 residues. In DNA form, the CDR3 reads TGCGCCAGCAGCGACGGACAGAACTATGGCTACACCTTC. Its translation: CASSDGQNYGYTF.

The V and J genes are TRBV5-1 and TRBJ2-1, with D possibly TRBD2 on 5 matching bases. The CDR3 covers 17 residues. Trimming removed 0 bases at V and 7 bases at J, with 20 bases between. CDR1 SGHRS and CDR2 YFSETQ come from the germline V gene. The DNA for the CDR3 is TGCGCCAGCAGCTTGGAGCCGGACCCCCGGAGGTGGAATGAGCAGTTCTTC. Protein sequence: CASSLEPDPRRWNEQFF.

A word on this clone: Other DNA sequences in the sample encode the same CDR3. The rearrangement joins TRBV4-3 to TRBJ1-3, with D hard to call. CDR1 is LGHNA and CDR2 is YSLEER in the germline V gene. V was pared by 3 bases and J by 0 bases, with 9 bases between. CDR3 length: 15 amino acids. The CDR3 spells CASSQGTVSGNTIYF. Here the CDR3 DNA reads TGCGCCAGCAGCCAGGGAACAGTCTCTGGAAACACCATATATTTT.

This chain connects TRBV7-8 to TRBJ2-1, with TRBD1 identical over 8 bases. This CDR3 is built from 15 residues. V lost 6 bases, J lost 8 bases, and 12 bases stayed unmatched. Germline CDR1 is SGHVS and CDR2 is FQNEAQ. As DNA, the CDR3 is TGTGCCAGCAGTCCCCCGGGACAGGTATTGTATGAGCAGTTCTTC. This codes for CASSPPGQVLYEQFF.

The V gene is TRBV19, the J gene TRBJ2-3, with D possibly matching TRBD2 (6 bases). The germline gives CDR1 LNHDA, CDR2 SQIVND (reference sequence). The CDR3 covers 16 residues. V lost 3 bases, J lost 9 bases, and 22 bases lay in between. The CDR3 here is CASSIGLNLAENTQYF. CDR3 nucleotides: TGTGCCAGTAGTATCGGTTTAAATTTAGCGGAGAACACGCAGTATTTT.

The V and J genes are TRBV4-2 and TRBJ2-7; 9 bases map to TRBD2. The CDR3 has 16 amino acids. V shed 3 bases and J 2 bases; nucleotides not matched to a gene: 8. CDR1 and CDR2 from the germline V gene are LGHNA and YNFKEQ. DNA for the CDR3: TGTGCCAGCAGCCACCCACGTGAGCGGGAGGCCTACGAGCAGTACTTC. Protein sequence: CASSHPREREAYEQYF.

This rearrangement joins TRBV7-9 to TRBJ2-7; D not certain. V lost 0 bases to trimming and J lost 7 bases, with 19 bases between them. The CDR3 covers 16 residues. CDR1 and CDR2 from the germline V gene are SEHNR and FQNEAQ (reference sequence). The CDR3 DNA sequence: TGTGCCAGCAGCTTAGCGATGGGCCAGCCCAACCGAGAGCAGTACTTC. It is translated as CASSLAMGQPNREQYF.

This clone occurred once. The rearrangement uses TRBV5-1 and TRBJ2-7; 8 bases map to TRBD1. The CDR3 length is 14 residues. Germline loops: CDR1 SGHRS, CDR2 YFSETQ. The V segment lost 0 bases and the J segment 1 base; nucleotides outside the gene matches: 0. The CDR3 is CASSLGQGSYEQYF. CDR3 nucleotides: TGCGCCAGCAGCTTGGGACAGGGGTCCTACGAGCAGTACTTC.

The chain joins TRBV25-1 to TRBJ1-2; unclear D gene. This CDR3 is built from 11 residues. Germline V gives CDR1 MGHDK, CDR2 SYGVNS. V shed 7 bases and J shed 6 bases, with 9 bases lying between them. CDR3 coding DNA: TGTGCCAGCAACTCCTGGGATGGCTACACCTTC. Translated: CASNSWDGYTF.

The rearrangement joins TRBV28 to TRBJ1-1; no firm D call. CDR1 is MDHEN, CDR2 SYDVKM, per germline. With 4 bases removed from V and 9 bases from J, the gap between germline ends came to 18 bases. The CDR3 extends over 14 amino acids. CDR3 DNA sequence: TGTGCCAGCAGTTCCCATAGGCAGAGAGTGAAAGCTTTCTTT. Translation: CASSSHRQRVKAFF.

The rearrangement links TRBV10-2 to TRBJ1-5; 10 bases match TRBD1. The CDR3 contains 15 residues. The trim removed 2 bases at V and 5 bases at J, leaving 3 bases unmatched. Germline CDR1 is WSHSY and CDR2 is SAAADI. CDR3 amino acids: CASSELGTGDQPQHF. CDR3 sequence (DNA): TGCGCCAGCAGTGAGCTAGGGACAGGGGATCAGCCCCAGCATTTT.

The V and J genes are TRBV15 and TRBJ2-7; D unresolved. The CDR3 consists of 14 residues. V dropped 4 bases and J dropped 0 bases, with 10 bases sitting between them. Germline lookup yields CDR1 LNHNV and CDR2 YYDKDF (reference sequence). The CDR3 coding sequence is TGTGCCACCAGCACTCAGAAGGGCTCCTACGAGCAGTACTTC. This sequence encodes CATSTQKGSYEQYF.

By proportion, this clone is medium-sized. DNA of the CDR3: TGTGCCAGCAGCTTTAATTCCAGGTGGGCGTTAGCTTTCTTT. Its protein is CASSFNSRWALAFF. The chain joins TRBV13 to TRBJ1-1; D is uncertain. CDR1 and CDR2 from the germline V gene are PRHDT and FYEKMQ (reference sequence). The CDR3 consists of 14 residues. Trimming shortened V by 3 bases and J by 10 bases, and 18 bases separated the two germline ends.

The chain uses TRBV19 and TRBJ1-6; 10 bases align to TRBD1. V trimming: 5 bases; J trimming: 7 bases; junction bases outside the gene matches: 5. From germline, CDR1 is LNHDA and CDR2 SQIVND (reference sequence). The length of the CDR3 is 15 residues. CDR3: CASSDGDRGNSPLHF. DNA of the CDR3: TGTGCCAGTAGTGATGGGGACAGGGGAAATTCACCCCTCCACTTT. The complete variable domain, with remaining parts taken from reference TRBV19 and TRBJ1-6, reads DGGITQSPKYLFRKEGQNVTLSCEQNLNHDAMYWYRQDPGQGLRLIYYSQIVNDFQKGDIAEGYSVSREKKESFPLTVTSAQKNPTAFYLCASSDGDRGNSPLHFGNGTRLTVT.